Presented here are 22 T cell receptor beta chains from one specimen sequenced in a study of graft-versus-host responses after intestinal transplantation. TCRdb's copy holds only in-frame clones and misses some; the assay was immunoSEQ multiplex PCR. Altogether tens of thousands of clones are present, about 89% being singletons, with the ten largest covering less than 3%. Material: PBMCs, obtained 314 days after intestinal transplant. These TCRs come from a human patient who received an intestinal transplant, so some T cells may come from the graft donor.

The chain employs TRBV6-5 and TRBJ2-1; the D gene is possibly TRBD1 (7 bases). The CDR3 sequence is 15 residues long. The V gene's germline CDR1 is MNHEY and CDR2 SVGAGI. V dropped 5 bases and J dropped 2 bases, with 13 bases sitting between them. CDR3 region: CASSGGTVAYNEQFF. Written as DNA, the CDR3 is TGTGCCAGCAGTGGGGGGACAGTTGCCTACAATGAGCAGTTCTTC.

The chain carries TRBV6-5 and TRBJ1-1; the D is unclear. V lost 0 bases, J lost 2 bases, and 7 bases lay in between. This CDR3 region has 14 residues. The germline V gene has CDR1 MNHEY and CDR2 SVGAGI. The CDR3 loop is CASSYSVINTEAFF. The CDR3 nucleotides read TGTGCCAGCAGTTACTCGGTCATAAACACTGAAGCTTTCTTT.

The chain couples TRBV9 to TRBJ2-2; no clear D. Trimming took 4 bases from V and 1 from J, leaving 5 bases between them. From germline, CDR1 is SGDLS and CDR2 YYNGEE. The CDR3 covers 13 residues. CDR3 DNA sequence: TGTGCCAGCAGCCCTATGAACACCGGGGAGCTGTTTTTT. Translated: CASSPMNTGELFF.

The chain recombines TRBV5-1 with TRBJ2-2, with a weak D call TRBD1 (6 bases). The CDR3 is made up of 13 amino acids. Germline CDR1 and CDR2: SGHRS and YFSETQ. Trimming cost V 4 bases and J 6 bases, with 10 bases left between them. The CDR3 sequence: CASSPTGPGELFF. In nucleotides, the CDR3 is TGCGCCAGCAGCCCGACAGGTCCCGGGGAGCTGTTTTTT.

The rearrangement links TRBV5-6 to TRBJ1-4; 9 bases are a match to TRBD1. The CDR3 is made up of 16 amino acids. V gave up 1 base and J gave up 7 bases; unmatched junction bases: 8. CDR1 and CDR2 from the germline V gene are SGHDT and YYEEEE. CDR3 sequence reads: CASSLRQGGVFEKLFF. The DNA for the CDR3 is TGTGCCAGCAGCTTGAGACAGGGGGGAGTTTTTGAAAAACTGTTTTTT.

J is TRBJ2-5 and V is TRBV2; D remains unclear. V was clipped by 5 bases and J by 9 bases, with 10 bases between them. CDR3 length: 11 residues. Looked up from germline, CDR1 is SNHLY and CDR2 is FYNNEI. Here the CDR3 reads CASSPLGSQYF. The CDR3 DNA reads as TGTGCCAGCAGTCCTCTGGGGTCCCAGTACTTC.

This chain uses TRBV5-3 with TRBJ1-4; tentatively, D is TRBD1 (5 bases). TRBV5-3 is marked as an open reading frame, function uncertain. V lost 4 bases to trimming and J lost 10 bases, with 29 bases between them. This CDR3 region has 18 residues. In nucleotides, the CDR3 is TGTGCCAGAAGCCGCCGGGGGAAATTGACCCCCCCTCGCGGAAAACTGTTTTTT. Translated, it gives CARSRRGKLTPPRGKLFF.

The V call is TRBV6-5, the J call TRBJ1-1, with D uncertain. Germline V CDR1 and CDR2: MNHEY, SVGAGI. This CDR3 comprises 15 residues. V lost 2 bases and J 1 base, leaving 11 bases between the germline ends. CDR3 bases: TGTGCCAGCAGTTACCGAGGCCGGAGGAACACTGAAGCTTTCTTT. This codes for CASSYRGRRNTEAFF.

The V gene is TRBV28, the J gene TRBJ2-3, with TRBD2 matching over 10 bases. This CDR3 has 14 amino acids. V was pared by 6 bases and J by 3 bases, with 3 bases of the junction left unmatched. The germline V gene encodes CDR1 MDHEN and CDR2 SYDVKM. CDR3 residues: CASRSGRVTDTQYF. As DNA, the CDR3 is TGTGCCAGCAGGAGCGGGAGGGTTACAGATACGCAGTATTTT.

The chain uses TRBV7-6 and TRBJ2-2; 8 positions agree with TRBD2. Per the germline V gene, CDR1 is SGHVS and CDR2 is FNYEAQ. The CDR3 is made up of 16 amino acids. With V trimmed by 4 bases and J by 6 bases, 10 bases remained unmatched. The CDR3 region has the DNA TGTGCCAGCAGCTCCCGATTAGCGGGGATGCCCGGGGAGCTGTTTTTT. It translates to CASSSRLAGMPGELFF.

The chain couples TRBV6-1 to TRBJ2-2, with D maybe TRBD1 (5 bases). The CDR3 is 14 residues long. In germline, CDR1 is MNHNS, CDR2 SASEGT. The V gene lost 10 bases and the J gene lost 4 bases, with 16 bases spanning the gap. CDR3 sequence (DNA): TGTGCCACCAGACGACAGTCTTCCACCGGGGAGCTGTTTTTT. Translation: CATRRQSSTGELFF.

The chain is built from TRBV19 and TRBJ2-7; D not certain. The CDR3 length is 14 residues. Trimming left V 4 bases short and J 2 bases short, with 12 bases between. Germline CDR1 reads LNHDA; CDR2 reads SQIVND (reference sequence). In DNA form, the CDR3 reads TGTGCCAGTAGTACCCCGGGTTTTACCTACGAGCAGTACTTC. It codes for CASSTPGFTYEQYF.

The CDR3 nucleotides are TGTGCCAGTAGTACCTTCTTCTCCTACAATGAGCAGTTCTTC. This codes for CASSTFFSYNEQFF. The chain combines TRBV19 with TRBJ2-1, with unresolved D. In germline, CDR1 is LNHDA, CDR2 SQIVND (reference sequence). The CDR3 length is 14 residues. V was cut by 4 bases and J by 0 bases, with 7 bases left in between. Based on the CDR3 plus reference TRBV19 and TRBJ2-1, the full variable domain is DGGITQSPKYLFRKEGQNVTLSCEQNLNHDAMYWYRQDPGQGLRLIYYSQIVNDFQKGDIAEGYSVSREKKESFPLTVTSAQKNPTAFYLCASSTFFSYNEQFFGPGTRLTVL.

The chain employs TRBV6-5 and TRBJ2-1, with TRBD2 identical over 7 bases. Trimming removed 7 bases from V and 7 bases from J; junction bases left unmatched: 10. The CDR3 has 14 residues. Looked up from germline, CDR1 is MNHEY and CDR2 is SVGAGI. The CDR3 DNA reads TGTGCCAGCATCTCATCCGGGACTACGAATGAGCAGTTCTTC. Amino acid sequence: CASISSGTTNEQFF.

The chain's CDR3 is CASMGGRRSYEQYF. CDR3 coding DNA: TGTGCCAGTATGGGGGGGCGACGGAGCTACGAGCAGTACTTC. This chain uses TRBV19 with TRBJ2-5; D is perhaps TRBD2 (7 bases). The end of the DNA aligns better with TRBJ2-7, so the J call may be wrong. The CDR3 length is 14 residues. Germline lookup yields CDR1 LNHDA and CDR2 SQIVND (reference sequence).

Only one count was recorded for this clone. The rearrangement joins TRBV6-5 to TRBJ2-5, with 10 bases lining up with TRBD2. The CDR3 totals 15 residues. Trimming at V came to 6 bases and at J to 5 bases, leaving 9 bases not matched to a gene. Germline V lookup: CDR1 MNHEY, CDR2 SVGAGI. The CDR3 here is CASSLYSGGTETQYF. In DNA form, the CDR3 reads TGTGCCAGCAGCCTATATAGCGGGGGGACGGAGACCCAGTACTTC.

The rearrangement links TRBV21-1 to TRBJ1-6; the table gives TRBD1 as D, unverified against the DNA. TRBV21-1 is given as a pseudogene. The CDR3 is 14 amino acids. The chain's CDR3 is CASSKGTGDSPLHF. In nucleotides, the CDR3 is TGTGCCAGCAGCAAAGGCACAGGGGACTCACCCCTCCACTTT.

The chain employs TRBV11-2 and TRBJ2-7; 13 bases are a match to TRBD2. Per the germline V gene, CDR1 is SGHAT and CDR2 is FQNNGV. V dropped 5 bases and J dropped 2; count of bases not matched to a gene: 3. The CDR3 spans 15 residues. The CDR3 nucleotides are TGTGCCAGCAGCCTGGGACTAGCGGGGACCTACGAGCAGTACTTC. It is translated as CASSLGLAGTYEQYF. The entire variable domain, with the rest obtained from reference TRBV11-2 and TRBJ2-7, is as follows: EAGVAQSPRYKIIEKRQSVAFWCNPISGHATLYWYQQILGQGPKLLIQFQNNGVVDDSQLPKDRFSAERLKGVDSTLKIQPAKLEDSAVYLCASSLGLAGTYEQYFGPGTRLTVT.

J is TRBJ2-3 and V is TRBV5-1; no firm D call. The germline V gene encodes CDR1 SGHRS and CDR2 YFSETQ. The V gene lost 1 base and the J gene lost 2 bases, with 17 bases spanning the gap. CDR3 size: 17 residues. CDR3 coding DNA: TGCGCCAGCAGCTTGTCTGCTGGGTCCTATAACACAGATACGCAGTATTTT. Protein product: CASSLSAGSYNTDTQYF.

This clone was seen a single time. The CDR3 sequence: CASKSDYEQYF. The CDR3 region has the DNA TGCGCCAGCAAGTCTGACTACGAGCAGTACTTC. The rearrangement uses TRBV5-1 and TRBJ2-7; no firm D call. Trimming pared 6 bases from V and 3 bases from J, leaving 7 bases between. Germline-derived CDR1 and CDR2 are SGHRS and YFSETQ. The length of the CDR3 is 11 residues.

The genes are TRBV7-3 and TRBJ2-1; 9 bases fit TRBD2. CDR1 is SGHTA, CDR2 FQGTGA, per germline. CDR3 length equals 14 residues. V lost 3 bases, J lost 5 bases, and 2 bases stayed unmatched. In DNA, the CDR3 is TGTGCCAGCAGCTTTCTAGCGGGAAACAATGAGCAGTTCTTC. It yields the protein CASSFLAGNNEQFF.

CDR3 DNA sequence: TGCAGCGTGCGTACCGGGACACCGTTCACAGATACGCAGTATTTT. Residues: CSVRTGTPFTDTQYF. The V gene is TRBV29-1, the J gene TRBJ2-3, with D possibly being TRBD1 (6 bases). Germline lookup yields CDR1 SQVTM and CDR2 ANQGSEA. Trimming shortened V by 6 bases and J by 2 bases, and 18 bases separated the two germline ends. The CDR3 is made up of 15 amino acids.